This TCR beta chain comes out of a study of blood T cells in healthy people across ages. The study, taken as a whole, reports: Donors of long life had a larger count of naive CD4+ cells and greater diversity than aged donors.

Germline V gives CDR1 LGHDT, CDR2 YNNKEL (reference sequence). Deletions cut 10 bases from V and 2 bases from J, with 10 bases between. This CDR3 is 12 amino acids long. With regard to this clonotype: Its antigen is still unknown.

A J-beta primer mix and a sample-barcoded 5' primer were used in a second PCR of about 6 to 12 cycles. Every molecule of cDNA carried a tag from a template-switch adaptor with 12 random nucleotides. MiXCR, applied by TCRdb to the 5' RACE reads, yields one record per CDR3 protein. The repertoire holds hundreds of thousands of distinct CDR3 sequences, with under 45% as singletons. The genes are TRBV3-1 and TRBJ2-3, with D possibly TRBD2 on 6 matching bases. This receptor was obtained from a man in his sixties in good health. Sample: blood. CDR3 in DNA: TGTGCCACTGGGGGGTCCACAGATACGCAGTATTTT. Amino acids: CATGGSTDTQYF.